The present entry profiles one T cell receptor beta chain with its context. This specimen includes other DNA sequences encoding the same CDR3. The data were taken from a study of control samples from healthy donors and cancer patients. Method: immunoSEQ multiplex PCR; TCRdb's copy keeps in-frame clones and lacks some. The sample holds about 150,000 clones; approximately 93% are singletons and the top ten take approximately 5.7%. Germline CDR1 MNHEY, CDR2 SMNVEV (reference sequence). The CDR3 loop spans 14 amino acids. V gave up 3 bases and J gave up 1 base; unmatched junction bases: 3. The specimen was blood. This chain joins TRBV27 and TRBJ2-7; 7 bases agree with TRBD2. The source is a man younger than 35 in good health. In nucleotides, the CDR3 is TGTGCCAGCAGTTTGGGACTACCTTCCTACGAGCAGTACTTC. It encodes CASSLGLPSYEQYF.